This TCR beta chain appears in the sequencing data of a study of blood T cell repertoires in COVID-19. Study-wide context: From T cells, B-cell-depleted T cells, or PBMCs came the material, which was cDNA or gDNA.

Individuals in the exposed group had encountered a COVID-19 case within 2 weeks preceding study entry. There are 14 residues in the CDR3. Germline loops: CDR1 SGHKS, CDR2 YYEKEE (reference sequence). Trimming stripped 3 bases from V and 1 base from J, with 10 bases between. Authors' analysis steps: Amplified reference gene primers provided the basis for estimating nucleated cell counts. The table came from immunoSEQ multiplex PCR; TCRdb's copy has only in-frame clones and leaves some out. D and trimming were read from the DNA, whereas the V and J calls and clone size are those reported in that table. The table includes about 220,000 clones, 85% to 90% detected once.

Sequenced sample: PBMCs or T cells enriched from blood (not recorded which). The receptor's source is a man aged 25 to 40 who had been exposed to COVID-19. The chain uses TRBV5-5 and TRBJ1-2; D call uncertain. The CDR3 DNA follows: TGTGCCAGCAGCTCGACGGGTTTTAACTATGGCTACACCTTC. It yields the protein CASSSTGFNYGYTF.